The next 21 T cell receptor beta chains were all read from a single sample in a study of beta chain features in type 1 diabetes. These receptors are not linked to any known antigen. The study, taken as a whole, reports: Moderately but significantly shorter TCRB CDR3s were found in Type 1 diabetes patients in all four CD4+ subsets.

Sequencing targeted expressed TCRB transcripts, as all isolated RNA had been reverse transcribed. Data came from immunoSEQ multiplex PCR; TCRdb stores just in-frame clones and leaves some out. Found here are some 190,000 clones, about 8% of them singletons; the top ten hold about 0.95%. Sequencing input: central memory CD4+ T cells from blood. All receptors come from a woman aged 40 to 50 with type 1 diabetes.

The chain couples TRBV2 to TRBJ1-1; no firm D call. The CDR3 loop spans 14 amino acids. Germline loops: CDR1 SNHLY, CDR2 FYNNEI. V was trimmed by 4 bases and J by 5 bases, leaving 14 bases between them. DNA of the CDR3: TGTGCCAGCAGTGCTGAGGGAGGGAGAACTGAAGCTTTCTTT. Translated, it gives CASSAEGGRTEAFF.

The chain joins TRBV5-4 to TRBJ2-7; 9 bases match TRBD2. From germline, CDR1 is SGHNT and CDR2 YYREEE (reference sequence). Trimming at V came to 6 bases and at J to 6 bases, leaving 10 bases not matched to a gene. This CDR3 has 14 amino acids. CDR3 region: CASTLRGSGGEQYF. CDR3 sequence (DNA): TGTGCCAGCACCCTGAGGGGTAGCGGGGGCGAGCAGTACTTC.

This clone has a handful of counts. J is TRBJ2-3 and V is TRBV18, with D possibly TRBD1 on 5 matching bases. V was trimmed by 2 bases and J by 3 bases, leaving 15 bases between them. The CDR3 extends over 16 amino acids. CDR1 and CDR2 from the germline V gene are KGHSH and LQKENI. The CDR3 here is CASSPRTAGRTDTQYF. CDR3 coding DNA: TGTGCCAGCTCACCAAGAACCGCAGGGCGTACAGATACGCAGTATTTT.

This clone was found a few times. The chain employs TRBV6-5 and TRBJ1-5; possibly TRBD1 for D (5 bases). The CDR3 has 14 residues. V gave up 6 bases and J gave up 1 base, with 10 bases separating them. Germline CDR1 MNHEY, CDR2 SVGAGI. CDR3 bases: TGTGCCAGCAGAGCGCAGGGAAGCAATCAGCCCCAGCATTTT. Translated: CASRAQGSNQPQHF.

This clone has only a few counts. The chain couples TRBV5-4 to TRBJ2-1, with a tentative D call TRBD1 (6 bases). Deletions cut 3 bases from V and 7 bases from J, with 14 bases between. The germline CDR1 and CDR2 sequences are SGHNT and YYREEE (reference sequence). This CDR3 contains 14 residues. CDR3 nucleotide sequence: TGTGCCAGCAGCTCTCTGACTGGACAGAATGAGCAGTTCTTC. Protein sequence: CASSSLTGQNEQFF.

This chain links TRBV30 with TRBJ1-1; 9 nucleotides align to TRBD1. The V gene's germline CDR1 is GTSNPN and CDR2 SVGIG (reference sequence). Trimming at V came to 8 bases and at J to 2 bases, leaving 3 bases not matched to a gene. CDR3 size: 12 residues. CDR3 coding DNA: TGTGCCCGGACAGGGGTCAACACTGAAGCTTTCTTT. This sequence encodes CARTGVNTEAFF.

This clone was seen more than once but under ten times. This chain connects TRBV27 to TRBJ1-3; maybe TRBD1 (5 bases). Trimming left V 8 bases short and J 0 bases short, with 14 bases between. The CDR3 spans 15 residues. Germline V gene data show CDR1 as MNHEY and CDR2 as SMNVEV (reference sequence). The CDR3 here is CASSTGLHSGNTIYF. CDR3 DNA: TGTGCCAGCTCGACGGGACTCCACTCTGGAAACACCATATATTTT.

This chain links TRBV18 with TRBJ2-1; 8 nucleotides line up with TRBD2. V trimming: 4 bases; J trimming: 7 bases; junction bases outside the gene matches: 9. Germline-derived CDR1 and CDR2 are KGHSH and LQKENI. This CDR3 region has 15 residues. The CDR3: CASSQLAVGENEQFF. The CDR3 region has the DNA TGTGCCAGCTCACAACTAGCGGTGGGGGAAAATGAGCAGTTCTTC.

The V gene is TRBV11-2, the J gene TRBJ1-4; 7 bases fit TRBD1. This CDR3 has 15 amino acids. The V gene's germline CDR1 is SGHAT and CDR2 FQNNGV. V was pared by 5 bases and J by 8 bases, with 11 bases of the junction left unmatched. For the CDR3, the DNA is TGTGCCAGCAGCCCCTCCTCAGGGGGAGGAGAAAAACTGTTTTTT. It codes for CASSPSSGGGEKLFF.

This clone was counted ten times or more. The chain has TRBV2 and TRBJ2-3; D possibly corresponds to TRBD2 (6 bases). Germline-derived CDR1 and CDR2 are SNHLY and FYNNEI. CDR3 length: 15 amino acids. V lost 6 bases, J lost 0 bases, and 13 bases lay in between. DNA for the CDR3: TGTGCCAGCAGATTAAGAGGACTAAGCACAGATACGCAGTATTTT. This codes for CASRLRGLSTDTQYF.

This chain joins TRBV30 and TRBJ1-2; TRBD1 agrees at 7 bases. The CDR3 extends over 11 amino acids. Germline-derived CDR1 and CDR2 are GTSNPN and SVGIG (reference sequence). J lost 7 bases, V lost 5 bases, and 4 bases had no gene match. The CDR3 DNA follows: TGTGCCTGGGGGACAGCGGCTGGCTACACCTTC. It yields the protein CAWGTAAGYTF.

The chain is built from TRBV18 and TRBJ1-5; D possibly corresponds to TRBD1 (5 bases). Germline lookup yields CDR1 KGHSH and CDR2 LQKENI. This CDR3 is 17 amino acids long. Trimming left V 3 bases short and J 1 base short, with 16 bases between. CDR3 DNA sequence: TGTGCCAGCTCACCCCTGGGGGGGGTGGGCAGCAATCAGCCCCAGCATTTT. This encodes CASSPLGGVGSNQPQHF.

J is TRBJ2-3 and V is TRBV7-9, with 12 nucleotides matching TRBD2. V lost 5 bases and J lost 4; bases outside the gene matches: 7. The CDR3 extends over 16 amino acids. The germline V gene has CDR1 SEHNR and CDR2 FQNEAQ (reference sequence). CDR3 sequence (DNA): TGTGCCAGCAGCCCTCGACTAGCGGGAGAGGCAGATACGCAGTATTTT. Translation gives CASSPRLAGEADTQYF.

The chain links TRBV13 to TRBJ1-4; 7 bases match TRBD1. After removal of 5 bases from V and 7 bases from J, the junction contained 7 bases not matched to a gene. This CDR3 is 14 amino acids long. Germline CDR1 PRHDT, CDR2 FYEKMQ (reference sequence). The CDR3 DNA reads TGTGCCAGCAGCATCGACAGGGAGCGTGAAAAACTGTTTTTT. As protein: CASSIDREREKLFF.

This clone occurred a few times. The chain has TRBV5-4 and TRBJ1-5, with TRBD1 matching 7 bases. This CDR3 has 14 amino acids. Per the germline V gene, CDR1 is SGHNT and CDR2 is YYREEE (reference sequence). Germline trimming cut 5 bases from V and 0 bases from J; bases unmatched to any gene: 2. Written as DNA, the CDR3 is TGTGCCAGCAGTAGACAGGGTAGCAATCAGCCCCAGCATTTT. It is translated as CASSRQGSNQPQHF.

The chain's CDR3 is CASSPHSTSGEQYF. In DNA, the CDR3 is TGTGCCAGCAGTCCCCACAGTACTTCTGGCGAGCAGTACTTC. This chain joins TRBV28 and TRBJ2-7; D is unclear. V lost 5 bases and J 6 bases, leaving 17 bases between the germline ends. This CDR3 is built from 14 residues. The germline V gene has CDR1 MDHEN and CDR2 SYDVKM.

This clone was counted ten times or more. The rearrangement uses TRBV28 and TRBJ2-1; TRBD2 agrees at 7 bases. Germline-derived CDR1 and CDR2 are MDHEN and SYDVKM. Unmatched junction bases numbered 7, after V lost 4 bases and J lost 7 bases. The CDR3 is made up of 14 amino acids. CDR3 sequence (DNA): TGTGCCAGCAGTTCAGGACTAGTCAGGAATGAGCAGTTCTTC. It encodes CASSSGLVRNEQFF.

This chain links TRBV30 with TRBJ1-3, with D possibly matching TRBD1 (5 bases). Trimming pared 5 bases from V and 7 bases from J, leaving 15 bases between. CDR1 and CDR2 (germline): GTSNPN, SVGIG (reference sequence). This CDR3 comprises 13 residues. The CDR3 reads CAWAGVLGNTIYF. In nucleotides, the CDR3 is TGTGCCTGGGCGGGGGTCCTCGGGAACACCATATATTTT.

This clone was seen a handful of times. This chain connects TRBV5-4 to TRBJ2-1; TRBD2 might be the D (6 bases). Trimming removed 2 bases at V and 7 bases at J, with 13 bases between. The CDR3 has 14 amino acids. Germline lookup yields CDR1 SGHNT and CDR2 YYREEE (reference sequence). The CDR3 sequence: CASSFSAGDNEQFF. CDR3 DNA sequence: TGTGCCAGCAGCTTTTCAGCGGGCGATAATGAGCAGTTCTTC.

The gene calls are TRBV7-2 and TRBJ1-5; D gene ambiguous. The length of the CDR3 is 12 residues. The germline V gene encodes CDR1 SGHTA and CDR2 FQGNSA. V was trimmed by 3 bases and J by 6 bases, leaving 6 bases between them. For the CDR3, the DNA is TGTGCCAGCAGCTTTATCGGTCAGCCCCAGCATTTT. Translated, it gives CASSFIGQPQHF.

This clone was observed a few times. The chain carries TRBV2 and TRBJ1-5; D unclear. The germline gives CDR1 SNHLY, CDR2 FYNNEI. Trimming took 7 bases from V and 2 from J, leaving 12 bases between them. The CDR3 extends over 14 amino acids. The CDR3 bases are TGTGCCAGCAATTCGGGAATGGGCAATCAGCCCCAGCATTTT. Amino acid sequence: CASNSGMGNQPQHF.